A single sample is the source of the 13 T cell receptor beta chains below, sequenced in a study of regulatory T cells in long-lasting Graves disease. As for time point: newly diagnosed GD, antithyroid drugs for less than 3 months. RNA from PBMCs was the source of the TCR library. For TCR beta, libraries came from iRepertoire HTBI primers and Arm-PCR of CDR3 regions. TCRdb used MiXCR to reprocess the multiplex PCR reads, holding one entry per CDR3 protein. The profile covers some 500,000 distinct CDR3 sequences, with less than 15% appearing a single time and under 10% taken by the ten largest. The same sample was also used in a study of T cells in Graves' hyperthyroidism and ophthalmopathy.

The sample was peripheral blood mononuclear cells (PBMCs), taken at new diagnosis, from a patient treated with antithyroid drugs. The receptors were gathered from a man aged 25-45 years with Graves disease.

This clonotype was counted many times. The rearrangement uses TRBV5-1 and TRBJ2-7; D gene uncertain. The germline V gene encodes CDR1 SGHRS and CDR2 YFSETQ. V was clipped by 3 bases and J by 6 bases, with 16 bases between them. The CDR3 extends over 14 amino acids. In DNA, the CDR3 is TGCGCCAGCAGCTCAATGGACCCTCCGGGCGAGCAGTACTTC. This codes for CASSSMDPPGEQYF. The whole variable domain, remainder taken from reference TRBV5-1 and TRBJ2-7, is KAGVTQTPRYLIKTRGQQVTLSCSPISGHRSVSWYQQTPGQGLQFLFEYFSETQRNKGNFPGRFSGRQFSNSRSEMNVSTLELGDSALYLCASSSMDPPGEQYFGPGTRLTVT.

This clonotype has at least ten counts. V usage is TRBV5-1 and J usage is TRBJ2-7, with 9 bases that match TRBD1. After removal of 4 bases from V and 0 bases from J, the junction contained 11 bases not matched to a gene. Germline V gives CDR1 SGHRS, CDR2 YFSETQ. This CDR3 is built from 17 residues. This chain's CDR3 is CASSTFPGTGNSYEQYF. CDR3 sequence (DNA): TGCGCCAGCAGCACGTTTCCCGGGACAGGGAACTCCTACGAGCAGTACTTC.

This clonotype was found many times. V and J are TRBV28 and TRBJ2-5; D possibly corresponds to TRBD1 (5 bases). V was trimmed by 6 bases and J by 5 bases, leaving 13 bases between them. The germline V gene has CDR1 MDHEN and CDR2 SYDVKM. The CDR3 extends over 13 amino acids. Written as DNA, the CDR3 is TGTGCCAGCAGAGGCGCAGGGCTTGAGACCCAGTACTTC. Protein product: CASRGAGLETQYF.

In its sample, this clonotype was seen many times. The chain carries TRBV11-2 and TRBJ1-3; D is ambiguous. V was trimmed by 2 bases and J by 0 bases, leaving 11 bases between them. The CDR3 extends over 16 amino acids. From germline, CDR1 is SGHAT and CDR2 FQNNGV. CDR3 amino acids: CASSLSLRISGNTIYF. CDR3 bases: TGTGCCAGCAGCTTAAGTCTAAGGATCTCTGGAAACACCATATATTTT.

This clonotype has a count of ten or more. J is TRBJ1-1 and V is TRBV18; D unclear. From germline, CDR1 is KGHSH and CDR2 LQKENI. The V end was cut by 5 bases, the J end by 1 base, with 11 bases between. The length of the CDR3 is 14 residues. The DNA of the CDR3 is TGTGCCAGCTCAGAGAGGGTGGAGAACACTGAAGCTTTCTTT. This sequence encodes CASSERVENTEAFF.

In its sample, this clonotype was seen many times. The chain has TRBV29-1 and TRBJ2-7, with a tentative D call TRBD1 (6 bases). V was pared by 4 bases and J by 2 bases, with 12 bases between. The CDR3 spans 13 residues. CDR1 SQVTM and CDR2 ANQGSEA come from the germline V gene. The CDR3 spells CSVARTDPYEQYF. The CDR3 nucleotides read TGCAGCGTTGCTCGGACAGACCCCTACGAGCAGTACTTC.

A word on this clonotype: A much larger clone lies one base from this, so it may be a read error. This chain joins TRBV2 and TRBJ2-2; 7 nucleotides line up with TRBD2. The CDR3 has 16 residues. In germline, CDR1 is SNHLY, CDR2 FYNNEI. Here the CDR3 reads CASSLLAKVLAGEPFF. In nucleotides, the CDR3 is TGTGCCAGCAGCCTACTAGCGAAGGTGTTAGCCGGGGAGCCGTTTTTT.

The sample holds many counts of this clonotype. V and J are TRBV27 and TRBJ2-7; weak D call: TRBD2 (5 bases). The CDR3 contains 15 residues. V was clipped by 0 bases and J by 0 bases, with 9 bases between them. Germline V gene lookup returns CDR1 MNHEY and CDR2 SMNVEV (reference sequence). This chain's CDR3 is CASSLSRGSSYEQYF. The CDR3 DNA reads TGTGCCAGCAGTTTATCTAGAGGGAGCTCCTACGAGCAGTACTTC.

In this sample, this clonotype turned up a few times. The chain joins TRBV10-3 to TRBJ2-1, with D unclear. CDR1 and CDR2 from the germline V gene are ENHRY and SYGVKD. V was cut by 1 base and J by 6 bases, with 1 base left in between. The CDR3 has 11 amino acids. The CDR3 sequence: CAISEFNEQFF. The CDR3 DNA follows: TGTGCCATCAGTGAGTTCAATGAGCAGTTCTTC.

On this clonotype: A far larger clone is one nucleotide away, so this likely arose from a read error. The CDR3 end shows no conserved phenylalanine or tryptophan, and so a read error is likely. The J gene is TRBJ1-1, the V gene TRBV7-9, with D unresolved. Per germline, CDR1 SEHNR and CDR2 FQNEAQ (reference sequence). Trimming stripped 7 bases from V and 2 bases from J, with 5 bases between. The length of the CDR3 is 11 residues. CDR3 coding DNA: TGTGCCAGCAAGTCTAACACTGAAGCTTTCCTT. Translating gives CASKSNTEAFL.

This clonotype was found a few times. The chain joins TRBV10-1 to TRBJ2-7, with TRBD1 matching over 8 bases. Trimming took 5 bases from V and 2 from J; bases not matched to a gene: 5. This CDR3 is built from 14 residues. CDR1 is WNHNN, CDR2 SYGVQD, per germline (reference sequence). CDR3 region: CASSHSTGAYEQYF. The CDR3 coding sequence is TGCGCCAGCAGTCACTCGACAGGGGCCTACGAGCAGTACTTC.

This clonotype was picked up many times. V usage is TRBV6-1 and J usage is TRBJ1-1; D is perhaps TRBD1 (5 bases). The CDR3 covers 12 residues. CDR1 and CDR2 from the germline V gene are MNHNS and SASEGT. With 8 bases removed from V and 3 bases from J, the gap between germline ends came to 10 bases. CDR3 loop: CASGGTYTEAFF. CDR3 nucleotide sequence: TGTGCCAGCGGTGGGACCTACACTGAAGCTTTCTTT.

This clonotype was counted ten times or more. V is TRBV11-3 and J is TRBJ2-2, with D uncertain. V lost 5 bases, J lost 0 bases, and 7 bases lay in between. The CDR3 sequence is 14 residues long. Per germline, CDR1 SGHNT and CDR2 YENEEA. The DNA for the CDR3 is TGTGCCAGCAGCCCACCCTCGAACACCGGGGAGCTGTTTTTT. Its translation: CASSPPSNTGELFF. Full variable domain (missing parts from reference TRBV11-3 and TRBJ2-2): EAGVVQSPRYKIIEKKQPVAFWCNPISGHNTLYWYLQNLGQGPELLIRYENEEAVDDSQLPKDRFSAERLKGVDSTLKIQPAELGDSAVYLCASSPPSNTGELFFGEGSRLTVL.